One and the same sample provided the 21 T cell receptor beta chains below, sequenced in a study of a mutant IDH1 vaccine in newly diagnosed glioma. Measured with immunoSEQ multiplex PCR; TCRdb has only the in-frame clones, and not every one. The table shows about 55,000 clones, with around 80% occurring only once. No cognate antigen is known for these TCRs. Time point given: week 23, last vaccination. Vaccinated patients received 300 ug of mutant IDH1 20-mer peptide per dose, with topical imiquimod. The material was PBMCs, obtained from a glioma patient whose treatment included an IDH1 peptide vaccine. These receptors were obtained from a man in his forties or fifties with glioma.

This chain uses TRBV4-1 with TRBJ2-1; TRBD1 aligns across 10 bases. V lost 3 bases to trimming and J lost 9 bases; unmatched junction nucleotides: 11. This CDR3 is 16 amino acids long. Germline V gives CDR1 MGHRA, CDR2 YSYEKL. The CDR3 is CASSQTGTGEYGEQFF. DNA for the CDR3: TGCGCCAGCAGCCAGACCGGGACAGGGGAATACGGTGAGCAGTTCTTC.

In its sample, this clone was seen a few times. V usage is TRBV20-1 and J usage is TRBJ1-2; D gene uncertain. The ends were cut back, 4 bases at V and 7 bases at J, with 10 bases in the middle. CDR3 length equals 11 residues. From germline, CDR1 is DFQATT and CDR2 SNEGSKA (reference sequence). CDR3 DNA: TGCAGTGCTAACTCCGGGGTTGGCTACACCTTC. Translating it yields CSANSGVGYTF.

In this sample, this clone turned up a few times. V gene TRBV7-9 combines with J gene TRBJ1-2, with unresolved D. The CDR3 loop spans 15 amino acids. V was shortened by 0 bases and J by 7 bases, with 15 bases between the two germline ends. Germline CDR1 and CDR2: SEHNR and FQNEAQ (reference sequence). CDR3 DNA sequence: TGTGCCAGCAGCTTAGCTACGACGGAGAGTCTTGGCTACACCTTC. Amino acids: CASSLATTESLGYTF.

This chain connects TRBV18 to TRBJ2-7; D is unclear. Germline V gene sequence: CDR1 KGHSH, CDR2 LQKENI. This CDR3 has 13 residues. Trimming cost V 3 bases and J 1 base, with 7 bases left between them. CDR3: CASSPTESYEQYF. Here the CDR3 DNA reads TGTGCCAGCTCACCGACTGAATCCTACGAGCAGTACTTC. The whole variable domain, remainder taken from reference TRBV18 and TRBJ2-7, is NAGVMQNPRHLVRRRGQEARLRCSPMKGHSHVYWYRQLPEEGLKFMVYLQKENIIDESGMPKERFSAEFPKEGPSILRIQQVVRGDSAAYFCASSPTESYEQYFGPGTRLTVT.

V and J are TRBV5-5 and TRBJ1-4; D unresolved. The V gene's germline CDR1 is SGHKS and CDR2 YYEKEE (reference sequence). The CDR3 consists of 11 residues. The germline V and J ends were trimmed by 2 bases and 10 bases, with 6 bases remaining between them. CDR3: CASSFFGKLFF. The CDR3 DNA is TGTGCCAGCAGCTTTTTTGGAAAACTGTTTTTT.

This chain uses TRBV29-1 with TRBJ1-1; tentative D call: TRBD1 (6 bases). V was clipped by 7 bases and J by 1 base, with 7 bases between them. CDR3 length: 11 amino acids. Germline CDR1 and CDR2: SQVTM and ANQGSEA. This CDR3 reads CSARGNTEAFF. The CDR3 nucleotides read TGCAGCGCCAGGGGGAACACTGAAGCTTTCTTT.

This rearrangement joins TRBV5-4 to TRBJ2-5, with D perhaps TRBD2 (7 bases). The V gene's germline CDR1 is SGHNT and CDR2 YYREEE (reference sequence). This CDR3 region has 14 residues. V was pared by 1 base and J by 5 bases, with 12 bases between. In nucleotides, the CDR3 is TGTGCCAGCAGCTTGAGGGGGGGCCGGGAGACCCAGTACTTC. Translated, it gives CASSLRGGRETQYF.

The rearrangement uses TRBV19 and TRBJ1-6; D is possibly TRBD1 (5 bases). CDR3 length equals 14 residues. The ends were cut back, 6 bases at V and 10 bases at J, with 16 bases in the middle. In germline, CDR1 is LNHDA, CDR2 SQIVND (reference sequence). The chain's CDR3 is CASSPGGNGSPLHF. The CDR3 DNA reads as TGTGCCAGTAGCCCTGGGGGGAATGGATCACCCCTCCACTTT.

The chain employs TRBV2 and TRBJ2-1, with D perhaps TRBD1 (5 bases). The germline V gene encodes CDR1 SNHLY and CDR2 FYNNEI. Between the trimmed V and J ends, which lost 5 bases and 8 bases, there was a span of 19 bases. This CDR3 has 15 residues. CDR3 sequence (DNA): TGTGCCAGCAGTAGTGGGGCCCTCCACCGGGATGAGCAGTTCTTC. It translates to CASSSGALHRDEQFF.

This clone was detected only once. This rearrangement joins TRBV25-1 to TRBJ2-2, with unresolved D. Deletions cut 0 bases from V and 6 bases from J, with 5 bases between. The CDR3 has 13 amino acids. CDR1 is MGHDK, CDR2 SYGVNS, per germline. CDR3 sequence reads: CASSEYGSGELFF. The CDR3 coding sequence is TGTGCCAGCAGTGAATATGGGTCCGGGGAGCTGTTTTTT.

This sequence joins TRBV2 and TRBJ2-7; D is unresolved. The germline CDR1 and CDR2 sequences are SNHLY and FYNNEI. The CDR3 spans 16 residues. V was pared by 3 bases and J by 2 bases, with 17 bases between. CDR3 sequence (DNA): TGTGCCAGCAGTGATAGGTCGTCGGCAGAGGCCTACGAGCAGTACTTC. This encodes CASSDRSSAEAYEQYF.

This clone was detected a few times. This chain uses TRBV4-2 with TRBJ2-7, with 10 bases that match TRBD2. J was trimmed by 3 bases and V by 1 base; bases with no gene match: 3. The CDR3 is made up of 15 amino acids. Germline CDR1 reads LGHNA; CDR2 reads YNFKEQ. CDR3 DNA sequence: TGTGCCAGCAGCCAAGCGCTAGCGGGGGACTACGAGCAGTACTTC. It yields the protein CASSQALAGDYEQYF.

With regard to this clone: Distinct nucleotide sequences in the sample also encode this CDR3. V gene TRBV5-6 combines with J gene TRBJ1-5; D is undetermined. The V and J ends lost 4 bases and 2 bases respectively, with 7 bases between them. The CDR3 is 13 residues long. Looked up from germline, CDR1 is SGHDT and CDR2 is YYEEEE. Here the CDR3 reads CASSRWGNQPQHF. CDR3 bases: TGTGCCAGCAGCCGTTGGGGCAATCAGCCCCAGCATTTT.

This rearrangement joins TRBV6-5 to TRBJ2-7, with a weak D call TRBD1 (6 bases). The ends were cut back, 0 bases at V and 2 bases at J, with 11 bases in the middle. CDR1 MNHEY and CDR2 SVGAGI come from the germline V gene. This CDR3 contains 15 residues. CDR3 in DNA: TGTGCCAGCAGTTACTCTGTGACAGGTACCTACGAGCAGTACTTC. Protein: CASSYSVTGTYEQYF.

V is TRBV7-9 and J is TRBJ1-2; D uncertain. Germline loops: CDR1 SEHNR, CDR2 FQNEAQ (reference sequence). The germline V and J ends were trimmed by 5 bases and 7 bases, with 11 bases remaining between them. The CDR3 totals 12 residues. CDR3 nucleotides: TGTGCCAGCAGCGATGGAGCGGGTGGCTACACCTTC. This translates into CASSDGAGGYTF. The variable domain in full, with the rest retrieved from reference TRBV7-9 and TRBJ1-2, is DTGVSQNPRHKITKRGQNVTFRCDPISEHNRLYWYRQTLGQGPEFLTYFQNEAQLEKSRLLSDRFSAERPKGSFSTLEIQRTEQGDSAMYLCASSDGAGGYTFGSGTRLTVV.

The rearrangement joins TRBV18 to TRBJ1-5; TRBD1 is a possible D gene (5 bases). The CDR3 extends over 16 amino acids. Trimming cost V 2 bases and J 0 bases, with 11 bases left between them. The germline V gene encodes CDR1 KGHSH and CDR2 LQKENI. CDR3 nucleotide sequence: TGTGCCAGCTCACCATCTAGGGGCCATAGCAATCAGCCCCAGCATTTT. Translating it yields CASSPSRGHSNQPQHF.

This chain uses TRBV7-8 with TRBJ1-2; 7 bases align to TRBD1. Germline-derived CDR1 and CDR2 are SGHVS and FQNEAQ. The V segment lost 1 base and the J segment 2 bases; nucleotides outside the gene matches: 4. This CDR3 is built from 15 residues. CDR3 residues: CASSLVSDRNYGYTF. The CDR3 bases are TGTGCCAGCAGCTTAGTCTCGGACAGGAACTATGGCTACACCTTC.

This sequence joins TRBV10-2 and TRBJ2-3, with TRBD2 matching 11 bases. The V gene end was trimmed by 3 bases and the J gene end by 2 bases; junction bases not matched to a gene: 7. CDR1 WSHSY and CDR2 SAAADI come from the germline V gene. This CDR3 contains 17 residues. The CDR3 bases are TGCGCCAGCAGTGACACTCTAGCGGGGGGCCTCACAGATACGCAGTATTTT. It specifies CASSDTLAGGLTDTQYF.

The J gene is TRBJ2-1, the V gene TRBV29-1, with TRBD2 matching 10 bases. The CDR3 loop spans 17 amino acids. Germline trimming cut 1 base from V and 2 bases from J; bases unmatched to any gene: 8. Germline values: CDR1 SQVTM, CDR2 ANQGSEA. CDR3 nucleotide sequence: TGCAGCGTTGAAGGTCTAGCGGGGGCGATACCCTACAATGAGCAGTTCTTC. Translated, it gives CSVEGLAGAIPYNEQFF.

The CDR3 here is CAWSNSGAAGELFF. The CDR3 DNA reads TGTGCCTGGAGCAATAGCGGGGCTGCCGGGGAGCTGTTTTTT. The V gene is TRBV30, the J gene TRBJ2-2; 8 bases are a match to TRBD2. This CDR3 spans 14 amino acids. Germline V gives CDR1 GTSNPN, CDR2 SVGIG (reference sequence). The V segment lost 3 bases and the J segment 6 bases; nucleotides outside the gene matches: 6.

This chain links TRBV10-3 with TRBJ1-2; D not resolved. Germline lookup yields CDR1 ENHRY and CDR2 SYGVKD. V gave up 4 bases and J gave up 8 bases, with 14 bases separating them. This CDR3 has 13 residues. The CDR3 coding sequence is TGTGCCATCAGTGGTCTCGGAGCGGGCGGCTACACCTTC. It encodes CAISGLGAGGYTF.